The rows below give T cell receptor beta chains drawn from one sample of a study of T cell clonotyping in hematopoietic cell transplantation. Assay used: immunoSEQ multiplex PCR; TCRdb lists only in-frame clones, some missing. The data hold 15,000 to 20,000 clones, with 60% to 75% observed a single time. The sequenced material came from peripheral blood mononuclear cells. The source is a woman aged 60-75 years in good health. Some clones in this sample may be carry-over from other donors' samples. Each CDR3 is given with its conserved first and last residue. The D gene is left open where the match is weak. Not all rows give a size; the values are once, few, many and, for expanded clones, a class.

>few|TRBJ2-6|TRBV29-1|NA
TGCAGCGTTGTAAGTCAAGCCTCTGGGGCCAACGTCCTGACTTTC
CSVVSQASGANVLTF
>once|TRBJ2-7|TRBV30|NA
TGTGCCTGGACCCGGGGGCAGGGGAGAGGGAAGCAGTACTTC
CAWTRGQGRGKQYF
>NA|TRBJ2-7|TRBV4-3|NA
TGCGCCAGCAGCCTGCAGCCAGGGTCGGCATACGAGCAGTACTTC
CASSLQPGSAYEQYF
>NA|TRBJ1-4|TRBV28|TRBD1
TGTGCCAGCACCCTGGCCGGGACAGGGGCTTCGGGACTGTTTTTT
CASTLAGTGASGLFF
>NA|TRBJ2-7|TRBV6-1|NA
TGTGCCAGCAGTCCCGACAGAGTCTCCTACGAGCAGTACTTC
CASSPDRVSYEQYF
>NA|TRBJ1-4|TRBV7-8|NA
TGTGCCAGCAGCCTCGTTCCTCCAAGATCAAGAATACATGAAAAACTGTTTTTT
CASSLVPPRSRIHEKLFF
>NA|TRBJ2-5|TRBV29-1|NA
TGCAGCGTTGAGGGTGTCCAAGAGACCCAGTACTTC
CSVEGVQETQYF
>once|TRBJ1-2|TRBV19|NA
TGTGCCAGTACCCCTATTTCAGGGGCTGGCTACACCTTC
CASTPISGAGYTF
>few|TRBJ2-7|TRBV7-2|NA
TGTGCCAGCAGCTTAGGGGGGACCTTTCTCTACGAGCAGTACTTC
CASSLGGTFLYEQYF
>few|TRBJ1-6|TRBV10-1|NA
TGCGCCACCATCCAGAATGCACAGGATTATAATTCACCCCTCCACTTT
CATIQNAQDYNSPLHF
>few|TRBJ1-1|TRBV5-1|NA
TGCGCCAGCAGCTTAAGGGAGGAGGAGAGCACTGAAGCTTTCTTT
CASSLREEESTEAFF
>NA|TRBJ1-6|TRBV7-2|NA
TGTGCCAGCAGCTTAAAGGCGGCTAATTCACCCCTCCACTTT
CASSLKAANSPLHF
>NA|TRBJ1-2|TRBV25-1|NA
TGTGCCAGCAGTGTAGGGGCGGGCTATGGCTACACCTTC
CASSVGAGYGYTF
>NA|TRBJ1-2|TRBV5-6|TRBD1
TGTGCCAGCAGCTCCTTAAACGGACAGGGGGCAGGAGGCTATGGCTACACCTTC
CASSSLNGQGAGGYGYTF
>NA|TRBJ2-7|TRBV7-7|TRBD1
TGTGCTAGCAGCTTAGGGACAGGGTCGGCCGAGCAGTACTTC
CASSLGTGSAEQYF
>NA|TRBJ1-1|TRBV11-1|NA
TGTGCCAGCAGCTCCGGGGGGAACACTGAAGCTTTCTTT
CASSSGGNTEAFF
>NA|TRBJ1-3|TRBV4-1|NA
TGCGCCAGCAGCCAAGATGGGGGGGGGCCCCGAAACACCATATATTTT
CASSQDGGGPRNTIYF
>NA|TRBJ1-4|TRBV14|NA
TGTGCCAGCAGCCACCGTGTGACAGGCATTAATGAAAAACTGTTTTTT
CASSHRVTGINEKLFF
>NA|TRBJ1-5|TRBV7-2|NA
TGTGCCAGCACGTATCTAAACGGTCAGCCCCAGCATTTT
CASTYLNGQPQHF
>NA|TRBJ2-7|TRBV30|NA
TGTGCCTGGAGTGTACCAGGGAGCTACGAGCAGTACTTC
CAWSVPGSYEQYF
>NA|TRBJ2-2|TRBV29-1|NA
TGCAGCGTTGTCGTGGGACATCTTATAAGGAGGGGCGGGGAGCTGTTTTTT
CSVVVGHLIRRGGELFF
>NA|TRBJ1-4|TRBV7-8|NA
TGTGCCAGCAGCGCGAGGCCGGGAGGTGGAGAAAAACTGTTTTTT
CASSARPGGGEKLFF
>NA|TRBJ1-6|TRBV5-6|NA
TGTGCCAGCAGCTTGGAGAGGGGCCCAAGGTGGCATTCACCCCTCCACTTT
CASSLERGPRWHSPLHF
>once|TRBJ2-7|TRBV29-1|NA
TGCAGCGTTGACAGGGGGGTGAACGAGCAGTACTTC
CSVDRGVNEQYF
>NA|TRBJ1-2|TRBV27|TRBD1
TGTGCCAGCAGCCAGGACAGGCGCTATGGCTACACCTTC
CASSQDRRYGYTF
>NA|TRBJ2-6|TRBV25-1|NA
TGTGGACAGGTCTCTGGGGCCAACGTCCTGACTTTC
CGQVSGANVLTF
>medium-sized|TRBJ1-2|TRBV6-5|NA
TGTGCCAGCAGTTACGCAGGGGCGGTCTACACCTTC
CASSYAGAVYTF